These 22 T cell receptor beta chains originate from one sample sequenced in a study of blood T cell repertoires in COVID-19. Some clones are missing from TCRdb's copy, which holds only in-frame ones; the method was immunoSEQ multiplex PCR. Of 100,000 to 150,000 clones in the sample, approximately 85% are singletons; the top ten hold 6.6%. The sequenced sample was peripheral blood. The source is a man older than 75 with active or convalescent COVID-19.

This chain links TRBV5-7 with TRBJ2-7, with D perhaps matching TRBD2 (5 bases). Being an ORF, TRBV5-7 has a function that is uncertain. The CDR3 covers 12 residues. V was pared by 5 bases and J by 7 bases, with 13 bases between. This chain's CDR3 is CASRFGRVEQYF. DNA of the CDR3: TGTGCCAGCAGATTTGGGCGGGTTGAGCAGTACTTC.

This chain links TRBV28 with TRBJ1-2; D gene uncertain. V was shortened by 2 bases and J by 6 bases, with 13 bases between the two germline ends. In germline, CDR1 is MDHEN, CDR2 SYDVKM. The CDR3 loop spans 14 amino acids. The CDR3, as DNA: TGTGCCAGCAGTTTAGTAACACAGAGTAATGGCTACACCTTC. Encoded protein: CASSLVTQSNGYTF.

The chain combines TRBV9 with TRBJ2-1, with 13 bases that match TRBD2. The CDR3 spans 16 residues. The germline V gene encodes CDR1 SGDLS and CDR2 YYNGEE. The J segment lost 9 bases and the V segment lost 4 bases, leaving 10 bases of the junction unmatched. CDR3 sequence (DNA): TGTGCCAGCAGCCCCCGGACTAGCGGGAGTAGGGCTGAGCAGTTCTTC. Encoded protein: CASSPRTSGSRAEQFF. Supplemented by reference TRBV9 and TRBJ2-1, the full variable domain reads DSGVTQTPKHLITATGQRVTLRCSPRSGDLSVYWYQQSLDQGLQFLIQYYNGEERAKGNILERFSAQQFPDLHSELNLSSLELGDSALYFCASSPRTSGSRAEQFFGPGTRLTVL.

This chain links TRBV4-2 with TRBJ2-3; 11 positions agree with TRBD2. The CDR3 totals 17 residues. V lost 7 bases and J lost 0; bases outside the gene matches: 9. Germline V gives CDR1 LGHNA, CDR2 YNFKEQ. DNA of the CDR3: TGTGCCAGCAAGACCGGGACTAGCGGTGCTAGCACAGATACGCAGTATTTT. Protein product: CASKTGTSGASTDTQYF.

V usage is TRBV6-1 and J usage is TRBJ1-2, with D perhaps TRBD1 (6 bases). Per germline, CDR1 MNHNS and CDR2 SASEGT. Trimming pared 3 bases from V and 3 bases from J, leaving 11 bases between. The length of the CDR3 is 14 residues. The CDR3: CASSERTDYYGYTF. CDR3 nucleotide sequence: TGTGCCAGCAGTGAGAGGACAGATTACTATGGCTACACCTTC.

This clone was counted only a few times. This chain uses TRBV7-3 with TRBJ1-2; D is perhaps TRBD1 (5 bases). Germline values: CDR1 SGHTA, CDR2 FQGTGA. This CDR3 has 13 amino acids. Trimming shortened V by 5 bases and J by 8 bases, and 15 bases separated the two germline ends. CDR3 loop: CASSPGGGEGYTF. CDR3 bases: TGTGCCAGCAGCCCCGGGGGGGGTGAGGGCTACACCTTC.

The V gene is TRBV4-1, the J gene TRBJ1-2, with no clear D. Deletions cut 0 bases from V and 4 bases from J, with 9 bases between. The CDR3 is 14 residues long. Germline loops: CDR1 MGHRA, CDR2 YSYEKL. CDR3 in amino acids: CASSQDGESYGYTF. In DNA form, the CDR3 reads TGCGCCAGCAGCCAAGATGGGGAGAGCTATGGCTACACCTTC.

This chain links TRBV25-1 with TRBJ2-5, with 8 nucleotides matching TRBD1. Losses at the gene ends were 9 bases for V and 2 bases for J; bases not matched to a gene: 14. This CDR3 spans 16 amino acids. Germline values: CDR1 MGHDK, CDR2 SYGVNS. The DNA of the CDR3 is TGTGCCAGTCCCTACAGGGGGGTGGTCATACAAGAGACCCAGTACTTC. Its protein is CASPYRGVVIQETQYF.

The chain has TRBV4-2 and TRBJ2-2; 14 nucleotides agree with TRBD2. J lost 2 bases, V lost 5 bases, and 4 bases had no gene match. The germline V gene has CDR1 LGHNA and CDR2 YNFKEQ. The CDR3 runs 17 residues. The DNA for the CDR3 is TGTGCCAGCAGCTCGACTAGCGGGGGGGGAAACACCGGGGAGCTGTTTTTT. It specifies CASSSTSGGGNTGELFF.

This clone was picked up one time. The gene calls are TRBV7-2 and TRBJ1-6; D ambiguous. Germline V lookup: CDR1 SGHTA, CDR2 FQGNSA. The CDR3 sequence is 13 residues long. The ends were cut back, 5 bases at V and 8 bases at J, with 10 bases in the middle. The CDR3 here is CASSPFAYSPLHF. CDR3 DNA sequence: TGTGCCAGCAGCCCCTTCGCGTATTCACCCCTCCACTTT.

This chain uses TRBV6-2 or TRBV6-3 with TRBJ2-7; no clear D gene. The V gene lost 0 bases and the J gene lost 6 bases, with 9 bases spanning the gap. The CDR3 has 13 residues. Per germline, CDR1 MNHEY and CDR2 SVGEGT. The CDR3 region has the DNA TGTGCCAGCAGTTACTCGCCTAGAAGCGAGCAGTACTTC. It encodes CASSYSPRSEQYF.

CDR3 bases: TGTGCCAGCATTGGGATAAGCCAGGGGAGCTATGGCTACACCTTC. This codes for CASIGISQGSYGYTF. The chain recombines TRBV25-1 with TRBJ1-2, with a possible D match to TRBD1 (6 bases). The CDR3 has 15 amino acids. Germline CDR1 is MGHDK and CDR2 is SYGVNS. The germline V and J ends were trimmed by 7 bases and 4 bases, with 19 bases remaining between them.

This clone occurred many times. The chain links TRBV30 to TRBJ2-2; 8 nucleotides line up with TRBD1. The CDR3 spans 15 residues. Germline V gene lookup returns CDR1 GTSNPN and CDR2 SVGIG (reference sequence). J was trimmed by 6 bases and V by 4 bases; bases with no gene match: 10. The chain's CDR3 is CAWTGGRVFAGELFF. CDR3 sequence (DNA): TGTGCCTGGACAGGGGGCAGAGTTTTCGCCGGGGAGCTGTTTTTT.

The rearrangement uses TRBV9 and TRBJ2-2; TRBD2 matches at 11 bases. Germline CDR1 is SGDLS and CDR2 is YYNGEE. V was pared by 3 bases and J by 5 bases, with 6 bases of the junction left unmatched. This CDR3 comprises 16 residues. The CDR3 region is CASSGKLAGVTGELFF. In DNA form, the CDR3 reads TGTGCCAGCAGCGGGAAACTAGCGGGGGTAACCGGGGAGCTGTTTTTT. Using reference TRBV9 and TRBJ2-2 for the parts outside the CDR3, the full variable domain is DSGVTQTPKHLITATGQRVTLRCSPRSGDLSVYWYQQSLDQGLQFLIQYYNGEERAKGNILERFSAQQFPDLHSELNLSSLELGDSALYFCASSGKLAGVTGELFFGEGSRLTVL.

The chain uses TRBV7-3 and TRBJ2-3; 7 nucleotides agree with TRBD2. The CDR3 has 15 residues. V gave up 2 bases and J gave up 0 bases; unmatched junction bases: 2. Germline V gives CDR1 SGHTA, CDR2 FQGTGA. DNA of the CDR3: TGTGCCAGCAGCTTAGCGGGGGTTAGCACAGATACGCAGTATTTT. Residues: CASSLAGVSTDTQYF.

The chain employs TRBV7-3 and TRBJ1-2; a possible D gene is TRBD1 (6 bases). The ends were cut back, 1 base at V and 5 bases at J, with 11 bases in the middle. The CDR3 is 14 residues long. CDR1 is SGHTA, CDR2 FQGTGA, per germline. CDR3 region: CASSLNPQGYGYTF. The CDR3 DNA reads TGTGCCAGCAGCTTAAACCCGCAGGGGTATGGCTACACCTTC.

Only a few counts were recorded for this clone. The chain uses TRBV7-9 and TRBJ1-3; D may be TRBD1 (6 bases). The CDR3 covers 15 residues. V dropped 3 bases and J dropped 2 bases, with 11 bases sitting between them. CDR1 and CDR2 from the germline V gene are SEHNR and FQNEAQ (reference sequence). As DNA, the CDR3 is TGTGCCAGCAGCTTCCCAGGGGTTCCTGGAAACACCATATATTTT. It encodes CASSFPGVPGNTIYF.

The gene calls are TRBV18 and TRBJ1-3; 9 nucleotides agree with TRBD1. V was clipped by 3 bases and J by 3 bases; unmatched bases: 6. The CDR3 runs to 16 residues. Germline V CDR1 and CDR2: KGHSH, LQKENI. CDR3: CASSPAGTGFGNTIYF. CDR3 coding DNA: TGTGCCAGCTCACCGGCCGGGACAGGGTTTGGAAACACCATATATTTT.

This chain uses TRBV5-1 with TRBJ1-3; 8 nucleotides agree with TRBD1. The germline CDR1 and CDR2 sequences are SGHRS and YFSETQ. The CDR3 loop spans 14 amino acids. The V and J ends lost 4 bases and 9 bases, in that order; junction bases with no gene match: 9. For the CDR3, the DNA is TGCGCCAGCAGCATAGGACAGGGTGCAATCACCATATATTTT. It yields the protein CASSIGQGAITIYF.

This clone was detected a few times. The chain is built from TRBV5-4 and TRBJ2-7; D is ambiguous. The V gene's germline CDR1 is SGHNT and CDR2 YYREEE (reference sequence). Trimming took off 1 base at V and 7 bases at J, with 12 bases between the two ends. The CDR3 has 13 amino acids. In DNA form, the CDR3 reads TGTGCCAGCAGCTTGACGGGTTCTAGGGAGCAGTACTTC. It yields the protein CASSLTGSREQYF.

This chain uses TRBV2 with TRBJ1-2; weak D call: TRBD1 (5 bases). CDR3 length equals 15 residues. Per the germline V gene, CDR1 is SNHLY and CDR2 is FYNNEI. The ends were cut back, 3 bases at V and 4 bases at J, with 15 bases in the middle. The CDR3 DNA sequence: TGTGCCAGCAGTGAGATCCCAGGGTGGGGCTATGGCTACACCTTC. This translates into CASSEIPGWGYGYTF.

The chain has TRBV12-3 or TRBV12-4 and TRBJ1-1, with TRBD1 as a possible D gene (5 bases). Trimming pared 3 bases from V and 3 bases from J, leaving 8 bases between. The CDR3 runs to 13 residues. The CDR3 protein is CASSFQGDTEAFF. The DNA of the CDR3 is TGTGCCAGCAGTTTCCAGGGTGACACTGAAGCTTTCTTT.